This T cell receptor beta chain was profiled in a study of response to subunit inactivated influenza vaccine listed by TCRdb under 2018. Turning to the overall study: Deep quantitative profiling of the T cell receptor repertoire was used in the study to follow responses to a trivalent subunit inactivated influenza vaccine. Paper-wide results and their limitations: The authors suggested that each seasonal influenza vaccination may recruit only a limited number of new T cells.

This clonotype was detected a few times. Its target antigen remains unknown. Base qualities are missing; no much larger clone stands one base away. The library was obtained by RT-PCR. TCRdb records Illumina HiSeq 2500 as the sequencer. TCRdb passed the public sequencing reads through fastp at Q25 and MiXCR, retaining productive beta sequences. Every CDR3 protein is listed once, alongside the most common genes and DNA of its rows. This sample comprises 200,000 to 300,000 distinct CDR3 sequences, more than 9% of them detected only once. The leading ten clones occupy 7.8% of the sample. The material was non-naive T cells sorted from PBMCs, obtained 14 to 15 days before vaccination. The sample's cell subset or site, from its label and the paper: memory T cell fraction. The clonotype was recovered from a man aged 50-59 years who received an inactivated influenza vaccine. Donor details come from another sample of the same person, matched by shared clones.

The DNA is TGTGCCAGCAGTTTAATGGGGGGCAGGGTTGACGAGCAGTACTTC. It codes for CASSLMGGRVDEQYF. This chain joins TRBV12-3 or TRBV12-4 to TRBJ2-7; the D segment is perhaps TRBD1 or TRBD2, each sharing 6 matched bases. V and J are truncated by 2 bases and 5 bases respectively, leaving an intervening sequence of 16 bases. The cysteine opens and the phenylalanine closes a CDR3 of 15 amino acids. Just the 45-base CDR3 DNA is kept, in frame starting at base 1.